The 21 T cell receptor beta chains below come from one sample, sequenced in a study of blood T cell repertoires in COVID-19. This table comes from immunoSEQ multiplex PCR, and its TCRdb copy is limited to in-frame clones, with some not included. The sample shows 320,000 or so clones, roughly nine tenths of them seen only once. The specimen sequenced was PBMCs or T cells enriched from blood (not recorded which). These receptors came from a man in his fifties or sixties who had recovered from COVID-19.

The V gene is TRBV15, the J gene TRBJ2-7; weak D call: TRBD1 (6 bases). Trimming took 5 bases from V and 5 from J, leaving 19 bases between them. Germline lookup yields CDR1 LNHNV and CDR2 YYDKDF (reference sequence). This CDR3 is 15 amino acids long. This chain's CDR3 is CATSATQGWENEQYF. The CDR3 bases are TGTGCCACCAGCGCCACCCAGGGGTGGGAGAACGAGCAGTACTTC. The full variable domain, in which reference TRBV15 and TRBJ2-7 provide the parts outside the CDR3, is DAMVIQNPRYQVTQFGKPVTLSCSQTLNHNVMYWYQQKSSQAPKLLFHYYDKDFNNEADTPDNFQSRRPNTSFCFLDIRSPGLGDTAMYLCATSATQGWENEQYFGPGTRLTVT.

The chain couples TRBV5-4 to TRBJ2-1, with D possibly being TRBD2 (5 bases). Germline V gene sequence: CDR1 SGHNT, CDR2 YYREEE (reference sequence). The CDR3 loop spans 14 amino acids. The ends were cut back, 4 bases at V and 1 base at J, with 9 bases in the middle. CDR3 sequence: CASSLRGSYNEQFF. The DNA of the CDR3 is TGTGCCAGCAGCCTGCGAGGGTCCTACAATGAGCAGTTCTTC.

Written as DNA, the CDR3 is TGTGCCAGCTCGCGACAGGGGACTAGCGACGAGCAGTACTTC. Its protein is CASSRQGTSDEQYF. The chain recombines TRBV18 with TRBJ2-7; 10 bases map to TRBD2. The CDR3 totals 14 residues. J lost 5 bases, V lost 6 bases, and 7 bases had no gene match. The germline V gene encodes CDR1 KGHSH and CDR2 LQKENI.

V usage is TRBV7-3 and J usage is TRBJ2-1; 11 nucleotides align to TRBD2. Germline V CDR1 and CDR2: SGHTA, FQGTGA. The CDR3 spans 15 residues. Trimming cost V 5 bases and J 6 bases; bases outside gene matches: 6. This CDR3 reads CASSPLAGVFNEQFF. CDR3 bases: TGTGCCAGCAGCCCACTAGCGGGAGTTTTCAATGAGCAGTTCTTC.

The rearrangement uses TRBV9 and TRBJ2-5, with D possibly being TRBD2 (7 bases). V gave up 0 bases and J gave up 5 bases, with 14 bases separating them. Germline V gene data show CDR1 as SGDLS and CDR2 as YYNGEE. This CDR3 contains 15 residues. The CDR3 region is CASSVDRGAGETQYF. The CDR3 DNA reads TGTGCCAGCAGCGTAGACCGGGGGGCGGGGGAGACCCAGTACTTC.

The chain couples TRBV28 to TRBJ1-3; 7 bases match TRBD1. J gave up 4 bases and V 5 bases, and 14 bases lay outside the gene matches. Germline V gene data show CDR1 as MDHEN and CDR2 as SYDVKM. This CDR3 contains 17 residues. CDR3 DNA: TGTGCCAGCAGTCCGGGTGACAGGGCGGTTAAAGGAAACACCATATATTTT. Its protein product is CASSPGDRAVKGNTIYF.

This chain links TRBV27 with TRBJ1-1; TRBD1 agrees at 7 bases. This CDR3 comprises 16 residues. In germline, CDR1 is MNHEY, CDR2 SMNVEV (reference sequence). V gave up 5 bases and J gave up 4 bases; unmatched junction bases: 13. The CDR3 DNA sequence: TGTGCCAGCAGTGCCCGACAGGGAATGGGGGTCACTGAAGCTTTCTTT. This codes for CASSARQGMGVTEAFF.

V and J are TRBV19 and TRBJ2-5; D unclear. V lost 1 base to trimming and J lost 4 bases, with 7 bases between them. Germline V gene sequence: CDR1 LNHDA, CDR2 SQIVND (reference sequence). CDR3 length: 13 residues. The CDR3 region has the DNA TGTGCCAGTAGTATAGGTGGCCGAGAGACCCAGTACTTC. As protein: CASSIGGRETQYF. Full variable domain (outside the CDR3, taken from reference TRBV19 and TRBJ2-5): DGGITQSPKYLFRKEGQNVTLSCEQNLNHDAMYWYRQDPGQGLRLIYYSQIVNDFQKGDIAEGYSVSREKKESFPLTVTSAQKNPTAFYLCASSIGGRETQYFGPGTRLLVL.

This chain connects TRBV3-1 (or the pseudogene TRBV3-2) to TRBJ2-1; 9 nucleotides agree with TRBD2. Germline V gene sequence: CDR1 LGHDT, CDR2 YNNKEL (reference sequence). The ends lost 4 bases at V and 8 bases at J; junction bases unmatched: 12. This CDR3 region has 16 residues. CDR3 protein: CASSLGFASGTYEQFF. In DNA form, the CDR3 reads TGTGCCAGCAGCCTTGGCTTTGCTAGCGGGACGTATGAGCAGTTCTTC.

The rearrangement joins TRBV28 to TRBJ1-6; TRBD1 matches at 7 bases. The CDR3 has 17 residues. Germline CDR1 MDHEN, CDR2 SYDVKM. V was pared by 6 bases and J by 0 bases, with 8 bases of the junction left unmatched. CDR3 region: CASRRDSFSSYNSPLHF. The CDR3 region has the DNA TGTGCCAGCAGGCGGGACAGCTTTAGCTCCTATAATTCACCCCTCCACTTT.

The V and J genes are TRBV7-9 and TRBJ2-3; 7 bases map to TRBD1. In germline, CDR1 is SEHNR, CDR2 FQNEAQ (reference sequence). Germline trimming cut 1 base from V and 2 bases from J; bases unmatched to any gene: 9. CDR3 length equals 17 residues. CDR3 nucleotide sequence: TGTGCCAGCAGCTTAGTAGGGGACAGCCAAGTCACAGATACGCAGTATTTT. This translates into CASSLVGDSQVTDTQYF.

V usage is TRBV6-5 and J usage is TRBJ1-1, with a possible D match to TRBD1 (5 bases). This CDR3 contains 14 residues. V lost 6 bases and J 0 bases, leaving 11 bases between the germline ends. CDR1 is MNHEY and CDR2 is SVGAGI in the germline V gene. CDR3 protein: CASRIGGLNTEAFF. The CDR3 region has the DNA TGTGCCAGCAGGATCGGGGGATTGAACACTGAAGCTTTCTTT.

This clone has more than one count but fewer than ten. The chain carries TRBV7-9 and TRBJ1-3; unclear D gene. The CDR3 totals 15 residues. The V gene's germline CDR1 is SEHNR and CDR2 FQNEAQ (reference sequence). V was pared by 1 base and J by 0 bases, with 7 bases between. CDR3 coding DNA: TGTGCCAGCAGCTTAGGACTGACCTCTGGAAACACCATATATTTT. Translation: CASSLGLTSGNTIYF.

The DNA for the CDR3 is TGTGCCAGCAGCCCACAGGCTAGCGGGTCTTCCTACGAGCAGTACTTC. This codes for CASSPQASGSSYEQYF. The chain couples TRBV11-2 to TRBJ2-7; TRBD2 matches at 8 bases. The CDR3 runs 16 residues. CDR1 is SGHAT, CDR2 FQNNGV, per germline. J was trimmed by 1 base and V by 5 bases; bases with no gene match: 10.

The CDR3 protein is CASSFYRGRGNEQFF. CDR3 in DNA: TGTGCCAGCAGTTTCTACAGGGGGCGCGGCAATGAGCAGTTCTTC. The chain couples TRBV28 to TRBJ2-1; TRBD1 matches 9 bases. V gave up 3 bases and J gave up 6 bases; unmatched junction bases: 6. Germline V gene sequence: CDR1 MDHEN, CDR2 SYDVKM. This CDR3 comprises 15 residues.

This rearrangement joins TRBV30 to TRBJ1-2, with D hard to call. CDR3 size: 12 residues. V lost 1 base to trimming and J lost 4 bases, with 7 bases between them. Germline V CDR1 and CDR2: GTSNPN, SVGIG (reference sequence). The CDR3 coding sequence is TGTGCCTGGAGTGGGGCCCTCTATGGCTACACCTTC. Amino acid sequence: CAWSGALYGYTF. The whole variable domain, remainder taken from reference TRBV30 and TRBJ1-2, is SQTIHQWPATLVQPVGSPLSLECTVEGTSNPNLYWYRQAAGRGLQLLFYSVGIGQISSEVPQNLSASRPQDRQFILSSKKLLLSDSGFYLCAWSGALYGYTFGSGTRLTVV.

This clone was found a few times. The gene calls are TRBV6-5 and TRBJ2-2; D not resolved. Trimming cost V 2 bases and J 1 base, with 11 bases left between them. Germline lookup yields CDR1 MNHEY and CDR2 SVGAGI. This CDR3 is 16 amino acids long. CDR3 amino acids: CASSYGRTRNTGELFF. CDR3 nucleotides: TGTGCCAGCAGTTACGGCCGTACCAGGAACACCGGGGAGCTGTTTTTT.

V gene TRBV28 combines with J gene TRBJ2-7, with D possibly matching TRBD1 (5 bases). Per germline, CDR1 MDHEN and CDR2 SYDVKM. The CDR3 is 12 residues long. Trimming took 1 base from V and 5 from J, leaving 6 bases between them. The chain's CDR3 is CASSLLQDEQYF. CDR3 nucleotides: TGTGCCAGCAGTTTATTACAGGACGAGCAGTACTTC.

The chain combines TRBV28 with TRBJ2-7; D might be TRBD1 (5 bases). The ends were cut back, 8 bases at V and 3 bases at J, with 14 bases in the middle. Germline CDR1 reads MDHEN; CDR2 reads SYDVKM. This CDR3 region has 13 residues. The CDR3 region has the DNA TGTGCCAGCGCCACCTTCGACAGCTACGAGCAGTACTTC. It translates to CASATFDSYEQYF.

The V call is TRBV7-2, the J call TRBJ2-7, with TRBD2 matching over 12 bases. The V and J ends lost 0 bases and 6 bases, in that order; junction bases with no gene match: 6. The CDR3 runs 16 residues. Germline V gene data show CDR1 as SGHTA and CDR2 as FQGNSA. In DNA form, the CDR3 reads TGTGCCAGCAGCTTAGCGGCGGCTAGCGGGAGGGTCGAGCAGTACTTC. Its protein product is CASSLAAASGRVEQYF.

The chain employs TRBV7-3 and TRBJ2-3; D not resolved. V lost 2 bases, J lost 6 bases, and 18 bases lay in between. The CDR3 spans 16 residues. Looked up from germline, CDR1 is SGHTA and CDR2 is FQGTGA. DNA for the CDR3: TGTGCCAGCAGCTTATCCCCTAGTAGGTCTTTGGATACGCAGTATTTT. This codes for CASSLSPSRSLDTQYF.